This T cell receptor (beta chain) was obtained from a study of blood T cell repertoires in COVID-19. Data came from immunoSEQ multiplex PCR; TCRdb stores just in-frame clones and leaves some out. The sample shows 250,000 to 350,000 clones, around 90% of them seen only once. Resolution of symptoms, clearance, or two negative PCRs was present in recovered Cohort 3 donors. Unmatched junction bases numbered 7, after V lost 2 bases and J lost 4 bases. This CDR3 contains 16 residues. Germline lookup yields CDR1 SEHNR and CDR2 FQNEAQ (reference sequence). The sequence came from a woman in her twenties or thirties who had recovered from COVID-19. Material: PBMCs or T cells enriched from blood (not recorded which). The chain employs TRBV7-9 and TRBJ1-4; 7 bases are a match to TRBD1. CDR3 sequence reads: CASSLSWGTVNEKLFF. The CDR3 nucleotides read TGTGCCAGCAGCTTATCTTGGGGGACAGTTAATGAAAAACTGTTTTTT.